This record looks at one T cell receptor (beta chain) sequence and its context. Its matching antigen is unknown. TCRdb reanalysed the reads using MiXCR and keeps one entry per CDR3 protein. The sample comprises a few hundred thousand distinct CDR3 sequences, 9.5% of which are singletons, and around 4.5% rests with the top ten. The sample comes from a study of T cell repertoires in cytomegalovirus infection. Study summary: CMV infection plus the matching HLA type was flagged by public TCR beta signatures.

General observations from the study: Clonotype analysis showed dominance of the ex vivo response by HLA-C-restricted CMV-specific TCR beta clonotypes.

After removal of 5 bases from V and 3 bases from J, the junction contained 8 bases not matched to a gene. Germline V lookup: CDR1 SQVTM, CDR2 ANQGSEA. This CDR3 spans 15 amino acids. The TCR was taken from a human donor in good health (CMV status not recorded). Some clones in this sample may be carry-over from other donors' samples. Material: PBMCs. V gene TRBV29-1 combines with J gene TRBJ1-5; 9 bases line up with TRBD1. CDR3 bases: TGCAGCGTTCGTCCCGGGACAGGGATCAATCAGCCCCAGCATTTT. The encoded protein is CSVRPGTGINQPQHF.